This TCR beta chain was profiled in a study of T cell changes during pregnancy in multiple sclerosis (dated by TCRdb to about 2019). Looking at the study overall: Changes in the T cell repertoire over the course of pregnancy were examined in this study in women with multiple sclerosis.

A note on this clone: Its antigen remains unidentified. Base qualities are missing; no much larger clone stands one base away.

Libraries came from the immunoSEQ multiplex PCR assay. This immuneACCESS table, as held by TCRdb, lists in-frame sequences with V and J called but not all clones. Of the missing ones, under half trace to an unresolved V gene in checked studies; the others have no known cause. The sample includes over 40,000 clones, with more than 70% observed a single time. The ten most abundant clones make up about 6.3% of the sample. The sample in question was CD8+ T cells from peripheral blood mononuclear cells, obtained after pregnancy. The receptor was isolated from a female donor in good health, enrolled as a control in a pregnancy study.

The CDR3: CASRGQGEPQHF. The DNA sequence reads TGCGCCAGCAGGGGTCAGGGGGAGCCCCAGCATTTT. The rearranged segments are TRBV4-1 and TRBJ1-5; 7 central bases correspond to TRBD1. The CDR3, from cysteine to phenylalanine, totals 12 residues. CDR3 DNA is the only sequence kept; it has 36 bases, read in frame from the first base. Clipping removes 6 bases from V and 8 bases from J, with 4 as the unmatched junction base count. CDR1 and CDR2, looked up from the germline V gene, are MGHRA and YSYEKL.